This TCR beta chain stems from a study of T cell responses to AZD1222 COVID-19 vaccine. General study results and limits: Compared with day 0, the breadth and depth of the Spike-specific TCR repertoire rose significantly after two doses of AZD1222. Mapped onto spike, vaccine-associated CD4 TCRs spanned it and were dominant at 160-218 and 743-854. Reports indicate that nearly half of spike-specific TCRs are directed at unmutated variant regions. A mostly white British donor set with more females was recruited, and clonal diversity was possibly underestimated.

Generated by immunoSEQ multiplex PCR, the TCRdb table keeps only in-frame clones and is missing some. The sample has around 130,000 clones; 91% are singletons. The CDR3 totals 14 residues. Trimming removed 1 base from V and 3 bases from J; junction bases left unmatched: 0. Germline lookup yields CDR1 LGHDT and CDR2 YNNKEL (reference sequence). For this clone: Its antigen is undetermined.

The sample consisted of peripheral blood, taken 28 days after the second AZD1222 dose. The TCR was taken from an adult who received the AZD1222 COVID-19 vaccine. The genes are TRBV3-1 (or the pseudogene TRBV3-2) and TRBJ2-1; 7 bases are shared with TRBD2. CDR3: CASSQGDYYNEQFF. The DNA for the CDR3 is TGTGCCAGCAGCCAAGGGGACTACTACAATGAGCAGTTCTTC.